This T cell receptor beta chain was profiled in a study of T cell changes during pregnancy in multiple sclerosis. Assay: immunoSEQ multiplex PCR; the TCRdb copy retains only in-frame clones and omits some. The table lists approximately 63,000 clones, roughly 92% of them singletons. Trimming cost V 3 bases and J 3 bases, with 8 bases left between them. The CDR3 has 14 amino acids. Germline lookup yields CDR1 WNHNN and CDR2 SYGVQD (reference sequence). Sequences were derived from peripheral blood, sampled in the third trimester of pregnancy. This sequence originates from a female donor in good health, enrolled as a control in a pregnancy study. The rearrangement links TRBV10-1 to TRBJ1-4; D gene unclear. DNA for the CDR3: TGCGCCAGCAGTGACCGAGGCCCTAATGAAAAACTGTTTTTT. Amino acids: CASSDRGPNEKLFF.